One sample yielded the 5 T cell receptor beta chains listed below, sequenced in a study of blood T cell repertoires in COVID-19. Only in-frame clones appear in the TCRdb table, and some are missing; sequencing was by immunoSEQ multiplex PCR. Of roughly 68,000 clones detected, 76% appear once; the ten largest clones hold 14% to 15%. Sequenced: peripheral blood. These receptors all come from a man aged 55 to 69 with COVID-19, enrolled during active disease.

The rearrangement joins TRBV7-3 to TRBJ2-5; 11 positions agree with TRBD2. CDR1 is SGHTA, CDR2 FQGTGA, per germline. The V segment lost 3 bases and the J segment 3 bases; nucleotides outside the gene matches: 0. The CDR3 contains 14 residues. CDR3 residues: CASSFSGREETQYF. The CDR3 DNA follows: TGTGCCAGCAGCTTTAGCGGGAGGGAAGAGACCCAGTACTTC.

The chain recombines TRBV6-1 with TRBJ2-7; a possible D gene is TRBD2 (5 bases). The germline gives CDR1 MNHNS, CDR2 SASEGT. V lost 3 bases, J lost 2 bases, and 8 bases lay in between. There are 13 residues in the CDR3. The CDR3 bases are TGTGCCAGCAGTGAGACTAAGGCCTACGAGCAGTACTTC. It is translated as CASSETKAYEQYF.

The rearrangement uses TRBV11-2 and TRBJ2-7, with unresolved D. Germline CDR1 SGHAT, CDR2 FQNNGV. This CDR3 spans 11 amino acids. V dropped 5 bases and J dropped 3 bases, with 5 bases sitting between them. The chain's CDR3 is CASSPYYEQYF. The CDR3 coding sequence is TGTGCCAGCAGCCCCTACTACGAGCAGTACTTC. Full variable domain (rest looked up from reference TRBV11-2 and TRBJ2-7): EAGVAQSPRYKIIEKRQSVAFWCNPISGHATLYWYQQILGQGPKLLIQFQNNGVVDDSQLPKDRFSAERLKGVDSTLKIQPAKLEDSAVYLCASSPYYEQYFGPGTRLTVT.

V is TRBV6-2 or TRBV6-3 and J is TRBJ2-2; D perhaps matches TRBD2 (6 bases). The CDR3 totals 16 residues. The germline V gene encodes CDR1 MNHEY and CDR2 SVGEGT. V lost 2 bases and J 5 bases, leaving 15 bases between the germline ends. In nucleotides, the CDR3 is TGTGCCAGCAGTTACGGGCGGACTACTGTGACCGGGGAGCTGTTTTTT. This encodes CASSYGRTTVTGELFF.

This clone was detected many times. The V and J genes are TRBV30 and TRBJ2-7; 7 positions agree with TRBD2. J was trimmed by 4 bases and V by 4 bases; bases with no gene match: 1. The CDR3 loop spans 11 amino acids. From germline, CDR1 is GTSNPN and CDR2 SVGIG (reference sequence). Written as DNA, the CDR3 is TGTGCCTGGACTAGCGGTTACGAGCAGTACTTC. It codes for CAWTSGYEQYF.